This entry concerns a single T cell receptor (beta chain). Its target is unknown. The germline V and J ends were trimmed by 6 bases and 1 base, with 9 bases remaining between them. The CDR3 loop spans 13 amino acids. CDR1 is LNHNV, CDR2 YYDKDF, per germline (reference sequence). This record belongs to a study of Ad26.COV2.S vaccination and SARS-CoV-2 variants. In the study overall: This donor came from the COV1001 trial of Ad26.COV2.S. Administration of Ad26.COV2.S was intramuscular, either once or twice 56 days apart.

The protocol was immunoSEQ multiplex PCR, while the TCRdb copy is restricted to in-frame clones and leaves out a portion. The sample has about 410,000 clones, 89% seen once. Study conclusions and caveats: Substantial response breadth was reportedly seen for spike-specific CD8+ and CD4+ T cells after vaccination.

Treatment reported: some 20 received Ad26.COV2.S at low or high dose, single or two shots; five or six received placebo; per-sample allocation not given. After the first vaccine or placebo injection, samples were drawn on day 63. Expression of Wuhan-strain SARS-CoV-2 spike came from the Ad26 vector that formed the vaccine. This clonotype was sampled from a person between 18 and 65 years old who received the Ad26.COV2.S COVID-19 vaccine or a placebo. V usage is TRBV15 and J usage is TRBJ1-1, with D unresolved. Sequences were derived from peripheral blood, sampled in a trial of Ad26.COV2.S vaccine versus placebo. The CDR3 region has the DNA TGTGCCACCAGTTGGTCAGGGAACACTGAAGCTTTCTTT. Protein sequence: CATSWSGNTEAFF.